The 6 T cell receptor beta chains given below trace back to one sample, sequenced in a study of cytomegalovirus exposure and HLA in healthy donors (dated by TCRdb to the late 2010s). Library method: the immunoSEQ multiplex PCR assay. A mixture of 60 forward primers for TCR Vbeta segments and 13 reverse primers for TCR Jbeta segments was used in the multiplex PCR. TCRdb's version of the immuneACCESS table is confined to in-frame rearrangements and falls short of the full clone set. An unresolved V gene accounts for under half of the shortfall where checked; the remainder is of unknown origin. This sample gives roughly 98,000 clones in total; more than 60% of them show up just once. Of the sample, 2% to 2.5% is held by the ten largest clones. The specimen sequenced was PBMCs. The receptors derive from a man aged 45 to 65 in good health and CMV-seronegative.

The chain couples TRBV7-8 to TRBJ1-2, with D perhaps matching TRBD1 (5 bases). The CDR3 is 16 amino acids. CDR1 and CDR2 (germline): SGHVS, FQNEAQ. V shed 1 base and J shed 4 bases, with 16 bases lying between them. For the CDR3, the DNA is TGTGCCAGCAGCTTAGAATCCACGACAGCTCCCTATGGCTACACCTTC. Translating gives CASSLESTTAPYGYTF.

The chain couples TRBV6-1 to TRBJ2-2, with D possibly matching TRBD1 (5 bases). Trimming pared 5 bases from V and 2 bases from J, leaving 12 bases between. Germline-derived CDR1 and CDR2 are MNHNS and SASEGT. The CDR3 covers 15 residues. The CDR3 loop reads CASSLQGFNTGELFF. The DNA of the CDR3 is TGTGCCAGCAGTCTCCAGGGATTCAACACCGGGGAGCTGTTTTTT.

This chain joins TRBV25-1 and TRBJ2-2, with TRBD1 identical over 10 bases. V trimming: 6 bases; J trimming: 3 bases; junction bases outside the gene matches: 4. Germline V gene data show CDR1 as MGHDK and CDR2 as SYGVNS. The CDR3 sequence is 15 residues long. The CDR3 DNA reads as TGTGCCAGCAGGAGACAGGGGGCGGACACCGGGGAGCTGTTTTTT. Its protein is CASRRQGADTGELFF.

This chain joins TRBV28 and TRBJ1-1; 8 bases match TRBD1. J lost 5 bases, V lost 3 bases, and 5 bases had no gene match. From germline, CDR1 is MDHEN and CDR2 SYDVKM. This CDR3 has 14 residues. CDR3 sequence (DNA): TGTGCCAGCAGTTTGGATCAGGGGGCGACTGAAGCTTTCTTT. It specifies CASSLDQGATEAFF.

The V gene is TRBV28, the J gene TRBJ1-2, with TRBD1 identical over 8 bases. CDR1 is MDHEN and CDR2 is SYDVKM in the germline V gene. The junction had 8 bases not matched to a gene; V was cut back by 10 bases and J by 4 bases. This CDR3 comprises 13 residues. The CDR3 is CAIKGTGPYGYTF. CDR3 nucleotide sequence: TGTGCCATTAAGGGGACAGGCCCCTATGGCTACACCTTC.

The rearrangement joins TRBV6-6 to TRBJ2-7; 13 bases are shared with TRBD2. The junction had 7 bases not matched to a gene; V was cut back by 4 bases and J by 4 bases. The V gene's germline CDR1 is MNHNY and CDR2 SVGAGI (reference sequence). The CDR3 is 16 residues long. The CDR3 nucleotides are TGTGCCAGCAGTTCCGGACTAGCGGGAGAGGTTTACGAGCAGTACTTC. It is translated as CASSSGLAGEVYEQYF.